The T cell receptor (beta chain) under discussion was sequenced for a study of blood T cell repertoires in COVID-19. Study-level information: Acute and convalescent COVID-19 samples came from the United States, Italy and Spain.

The authors' processing: Reference gene primer amplification gave nucleated cell count estimates. The assay was immunoSEQ multiplex PCR, and TCRdb's table has in-frame clones only and misses some. The V and J calls and clone size come from that table; D and trimming were worked out from the DNA. Of approximately 88,000 clones listed, roughly 80% are singletons. Only one count was recorded for this clone. V trimming: 5 bases; J trimming: 5 bases; junction bases outside the gene matches: 8. The CDR3 is 15 residues long. Germline loops: CDR1 MNHEY, CDR2 SMNVEV (reference sequence). The gene calls are TRBV27 and TRBJ2-2; 7 positions match TRBD1. The sample consisted of peripheral blood. The TCR was taken from a human donor in a cohort sampled during active COVID-19. The CDR3 here is CASSERDSLTGELFF. DNA for the CDR3: TGTGCCAGCAGTGAACGGGACAGTTTAACCGGGGAGCTGTTTTTT.